What follows is one TCR beta chain and its context. V was shortened by 6 bases and J by 5 bases, with 14 bases between the two germline ends. The germline V gene has CDR1 SGHTA and CDR2 FQGNSA. CDR3 length: 13 residues. The authors deemed Graves' hyperthyroidism stable absent ophthalmopathy progression within 18 months. Hyperthyroidism was newly diagnosed in patients aged 18 to 65 (duration under 2 months). Fresh 10 ml peripheral blood yielded PBMCs. There were TCR beta CDR3 regions amplified from RNA transcripts. An initial round of RT-PCR targeting the TCR CDR3 relied on the HTBI primer set. TCRdb re-called the multiplex PCR reads through MiXCR, storing one row per CDR3 protein. The sample shows about 320,000 distinct CDR3 sequences, over 15% of them seen only once. This entry belongs to a study of T cells in Graves' hyperthyroidism and ophthalmopathy.

This sequence joins TRBV7-2 and TRBJ2-7; TRBD2 is a possible D gene (6 bases). Source material: blood. This clonotype was sampled from a man between 25 and 39 years old with Graves' hyperthyroidism. The CDR3 DNA is TGTGCCAGCAGGCCCGGGAGTGTGAACGAGCAGTACTTC. It translates to CASRPGSVNEQYF. Using reference TRBV7-2 and TRBJ2-7 for the parts outside the CDR3, the full variable domain is GAGVSQSPSNKVTEKGKDVELRCDPISGHTALYWYRQSLGQGLEFLIYFQGNSAPDKSGLPSDRFSAERTGGSVSTLTIQRTQQEDSAVYLCASRPGSVNEQYFGPGTRLTVT.